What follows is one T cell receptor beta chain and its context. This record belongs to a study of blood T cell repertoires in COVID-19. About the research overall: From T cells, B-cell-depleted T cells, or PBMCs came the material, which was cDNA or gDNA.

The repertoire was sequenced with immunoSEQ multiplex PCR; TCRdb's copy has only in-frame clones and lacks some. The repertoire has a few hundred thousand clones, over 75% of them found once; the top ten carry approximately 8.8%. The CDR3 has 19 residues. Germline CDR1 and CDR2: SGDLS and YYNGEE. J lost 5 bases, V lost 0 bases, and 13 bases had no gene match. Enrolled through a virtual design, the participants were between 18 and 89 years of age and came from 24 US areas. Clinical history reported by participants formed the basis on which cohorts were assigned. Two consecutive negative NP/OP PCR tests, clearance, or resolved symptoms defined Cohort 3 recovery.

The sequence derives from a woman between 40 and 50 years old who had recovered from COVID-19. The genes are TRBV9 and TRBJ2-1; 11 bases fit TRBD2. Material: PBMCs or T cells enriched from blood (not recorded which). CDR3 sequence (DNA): TGTGCCAGCAGCGTAGCGGTTAGCGGGAGGGCCGGGTTAAACAATGAGCAGTTCTTC. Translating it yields CASSVAVSGRAGLNNEQFF. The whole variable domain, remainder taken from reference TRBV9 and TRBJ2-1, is DSGVTQTPKHLITATGQRVTLRCSPRSGDLSVYWYQQSLDQGLQFLIQYYNGEERAKGNILERFSAQQFPDLHSELNLSSLELGDSALYFCASSVAVSGRAGLNNEQFFGPGTRLTVL.